This is a list of T cell receptor beta chains from one sample in a study of blood T cell repertoires in COVID-19. Using immunoSEQ multiplex PCR, the repertoire was profiled, and TCRdb retains in-frame clones only, with some absent. The sample contains about 78,000 clones, around 90% of which appear only once. Sequenced material: peripheral blood. These receptors came from a woman of 80 years or more with acute or convalescent COVID-19. The CDR3 runs from the conserved cysteine through the conserved F or W. Fields, in order: V gene, clone size, D gene, J gene, CDR3 DNA, CDR3 protein. A D gene is named only where the DNA matches it firmly. Part of the rows lack a size; the others show once, few, many or a class for expanded clones.

v_call: TRBV6-6; clone_size: once; d_call: TRBD1; j_call: TRBJ2-5; cdr3_nt: TGTGCCAGCGCCCAAACAGGGGGCGCGAGGGAGACCCAGTACTTC; cdr3_aa: CASAQTGGARETQYF
v_call: TRBV6-5; clone_size: NA; d_call: NA; j_call: TRBJ2-5; cdr3_nt: TGTGCCAGCCACACCGTGACAGGACAAGAGACCCAGTACTTC; cdr3_aa: CASHTVTGQETQYF
v_call: TRBV28; clone_size: few; d_call: TRBD1; j_call: TRBJ1-2; cdr3_nt: TGTGCCAGCAGTTTAGGCGGACAGGGTCTTTACTATGGCTACACCTTC; cdr3_aa: CASSLGGQGLYYGYTF
v_call: TRBV2; clone_size: few; d_call: NA; j_call: TRBJ1-2; cdr3_nt: TGTGCCAGCAGTGATTTGAGCGTCGCTAACTATGGCTACACCTTC; cdr3_aa: CASSDLSVANYGYTF
v_call: TRBV4-2; clone_size: NA; d_call: NA; j_call: TRBJ1-2; cdr3_nt: TGTGCCAGCAGCCAAGAAGGGGGAGCTAACTATGGCTACACCTTC; cdr3_aa: CASSQEGGANYGYTF
v_call: TRBV11-2; clone_size: NA; d_call: TRBD2; j_call: TRBJ2-3; cdr3_nt: TGTGCCAGCAGCCGTACTAGCGGGGGCACAGATACGCAGTATTTT; cdr3_aa: CASSRTSGGTDTQYF
v_call: TRBV6-5; clone_size: once; d_call: TRBD1; j_call: TRBJ1-2; cdr3_nt: TGTGCCAGCAGTAGCCTACAGGGGCGCTGGGGCTACACCTTC; cdr3_aa: CASSSLQGRWGYTF
v_call: TRBV7-2; clone_size: NA; d_call: TRBD2; j_call: TRBJ2-1; cdr3_nt: TGTGCCAGCAGCCTTCGGACTAGCGGGAATGAGCAGTTCTTC; cdr3_aa: CASSLRTSGNEQFF
v_call: TRBV5-1; clone_size: NA; d_call: NA; j_call: TRBJ2-5; cdr3_nt: TGCGCCAGCAGCTTGGTGGGGCGTGGGGAGACCCAGTACTTC; cdr3_aa: CASSLVGRGETQYF
v_call: TRBV4-2; clone_size: NA; d_call: TRBD1; j_call: TRBJ1-2; cdr3_nt: TGTGCCAGCAGCCGGGGACAGACGGCTAACTATGGCTACACCTTC; cdr3_aa: CASSRGQTANYGYTF
v_call: TRBV5-1; clone_size: NA; d_call: NA; j_call: TRBJ1-1; cdr3_nt: TGCGCCAGCAGCTTGGCGTCAGAAAGGAACACTGAAGCTTTCTTT; cdr3_aa: CASSLASERNTEAFF
v_call: TRBV19; clone_size: NA; d_call: TRBD1; j_call: TRBJ2-1; cdr3_nt: TGTGCCAGTAGTATCTACTTACGGACAGGGGCATTTTACAATGAGCAGTTCTTC; cdr3_aa: CASSIYLRTGAFYNEQFF
v_call: TRBV7-6; clone_size: NA; d_call: NA; j_call: TRBJ1-2; cdr3_nt: TGTGCCAGCAGCTTAGATGGCCGGGAAGAATATGGCTACACCTTC; cdr3_aa: CASSLDGREEYGYTF
v_call: TRBV5-1; clone_size: NA; d_call: TRBD1; j_call: TRBJ2-3; cdr3_nt: TGCGCCAGCAGCTTCGGGACAGGGGATACGCAGTATTTT; cdr3_aa: CASSFGTGDTQYF
v_call: TRBV5-6; clone_size: NA; d_call: TRBD1; j_call: TRBJ2-7; cdr3_nt: TGTGCCAGCAGCCCACGACAGGGCTACGAGCAGTACTTC; cdr3_aa: CASSPRQGYEQYF
v_call: TRBV5-1; clone_size: NA; d_call: TRBD1; j_call: TRBJ2-1; cdr3_nt: TGCGCCAGCAGGCGTCGACAGGGAAGGCCAAGGGACAATGAGCAGTTCTTC; cdr3_aa: CASRRRQGRPRDNEQFF
v_call: TRBV9; clone_size: NA; d_call: NA; j_call: TRBJ1-3; cdr3_nt: TGTGCCAGCAGCGGAGACAGTTTTGGGAACACCATATATTTT; cdr3_aa: CASSGDSFGNTIYF
v_call: TRBV5-6; clone_size: NA; d_call: TRBD2; j_call: TRBJ2-1; cdr3_nt: TGTGCCAGCAGCTTGGCACTAGCGGGAGTCTTTGAGCAGTTCTTC; cdr3_aa: CASSLALAGVFEQFF
v_call: TRBV7-6; clone_size: NA; d_call: NA; j_call: TRBJ1-2; cdr3_nt: TGTGCCAGCAGCTTATTACAGGCTAGAAGCTACACCTTC; cdr3_aa: CASSLLQARSYTF
v_call: TRBV3-1/TRBV3-2; clone_size: NA; d_call: TRBD1; j_call: TRBJ2-5; cdr3_nt: TGTGCCAGCAGCCAAGGCGGGACAGGGTTGGGAGAGACCCAGTACTTC; cdr3_aa: CASSQGGTGLGETQYF
v_call: TRBV5-1; clone_size: NA; d_call: TRBD2; j_call: TRBJ2-1; cdr3_nt: TGCGCCAGCAGCTCGTCGGGGGGGTTTACCTACAATGAGCAGTTCTTC; cdr3_aa: CASSSSGGFTYNEQFF
v_call: TRBV7-9; clone_size: NA; d_call: TRBD1; j_call: TRBJ2-5; cdr3_nt: TGTGCCAGCAGCCCGGACAGGGGAAGGGGGCGAGAGACCCAGTACTTC; cdr3_aa: CASSPDRGRGRETQYF